This T cell receptor (beta chain) was sequenced during a study of radiation and T cells in renal cell carcinoma (TCRdb year 2020). General notes on the study: Samples were obtained from a clinical trial, in which 15 Gy stereotactic body radiation therapy was delivered to primary renal cell carcinomas and nephrectomy was performed 4 weeks later. TCR beta sequencing covered 50 to 55 samples in total, comprising some 25 tumors and approximately 27 peripheral blood samples. A total of 4,016,671 unique CDR3 nucleotide sequences, encoding roughly 3,000,000 unique CDR3 amino acid sequences, were found across all 50 or so samples.

Spanning cysteine to phenylalanine, the CDR3 consists of 16 amino acids. This entry keeps only the CDR3 DNA: 48 bases, framed from base 1. V trim: 0 bases; J trim: 8 bases; unmatched bases: 11. CDR1 and CDR2, looked up from the germline V gene, are SGDLS and YYNGEE. Regarding this clone: Its antigen remains undetermined. Base qualities are missing; no much larger clone stands one base away.

The immunoSEQ kit was used, according to the manufacturer's recommendations, to generate TCR beta libraries from genomic DNA. For library preparation, a first multiplex PCR was performed with proprietary primers, followed by a second PCR in which unique barcodes were added, and bead cleanups were performed after each round. Each sample batch included a kit-provided positive control reaction and a negative control reaction. The final libraries were assessed on an Agilent 4200 TapeStation D1000 ScreenTape, pooled by volume, and quantified by qPCR. Sequencing was performed on an Illumina NextSeq500 using a MidOutput 150-cycle cartridge, with 156 Read1 cycles, 15 Index1 cycles, and the kit custom primers. The pooled library was loaded at around 1 pM, and approximately 19% PhiX control was spiked in. The authors' pipeline ran thus. The vendor-processed data were analyzed in R, and a clonotype was defined as all T cells that share the same CDR3 nucleotide sequence. For clone abundance analyses, frequencies were normalized to the 10,000 most abundant clones per sample. Public T cell clones, which averaged fewer than five per sample, were excluded before analysis. Tumor-enriched and baseline blood-enriched clonotypes were defined by at least a 32-fold difference in abundance between compartments. A beta-binomial differential abundance model was applied to find clonotypes that expanded or contracted between blood time points. The Baroni-Urbani and Buser coefficient was used to measure tumor-blood repertoire similarity, and groups were compared with two-tailed Wilcoxon tests in R. In its TCRdb copy, this immuneACCESS table keeps in-frame sequences only and misses some clones. Where compared with another copy, unresolved V genes explain less than half of these, and the others have no known cause. That table supplies the V and J calls and clone size; D and trimming were determined from the DNA. This sample gives 120,000 or so clones in total; about four fifths of them show up just once. 4.5% to 7% of the sample lies in the top ten.

The time point label of this sample denotes: blood 2 weeks post-SBRT. The treatment or condition label for this specimen denotes: 15 Gy SBRT to primary tumor, nephrectomy 4 weeks later. To follow tumor-enriched clonotypes, peripheral blood was collected serially from radiation-treated patients at baseline and again at 2 weeks and 4 weeks after SBRT. Every patient had renal cell carcinoma of clear cell pathology. Genomic DNA for TCR sequencing was prepared using the QIAamp DNA Blood Mini Kit (Qiagen). Samples were included in the analyses only if all quality control checks were passed. What the work shows at the level of the full study, not this receptor alone: In blood, the top tumor clonotypes increased between baseline and 2 weeks post-radiation and then shrank by 4 weeks, which suggests that tumor-resident clones expanded only transiently. Because the trial had a single-armed design, the trial could not examine how radiation dose or scheduling affected the TCR repertoire. Dynamics of the blood repertoire were not tracked past 4 weeks after treatment. No pretreatment tumor biopsies were available, so the baseline intratumoral presence of clonotypes could not be determined.

The starting material was blood, obtained from a patient whose treatment included radiotherapy and nephrectomy. The chain uses TRBV9 and TRBJ2-4, with 7 bases matching TRBD2. The origin of this receptor is a man aged 50-60 years with renal cell carcinoma. The CDR3 is CASSVVVGGRMDIQYF. At the DNA level, the sequence is TGTGCCAGCAGCGTAGTAGTGGGGGGGAGAATGGACATTCAGTACTTC.